Following are 21 T cell receptor beta chains from one sample sequenced in a study of STAT5B mutations in CD4+ large granular lymphocyte leukemia. Clones were read by immunoSEQ multiplex PCR, and TCRdb kept only the in-frame ones, dropping some. There are some 3,000 clones in the sample; around 74% occur only once, and more than 75% lies in the top ten. The material sequenced was PBMCs. The receptors derive from a woman aged 65 to 85 with CD4+ T-cell large granular lymphocyte leukemia.

The chain carries TRBV19 and TRBJ1-4; maybe TRBD1 (5 bases). This CDR3 is 14 amino acids long. CDR1 and CDR2 from the germline V gene are LNHDA and SQIVND (reference sequence). Trimming removed 4 bases from V and 4 bases from J, with 10 bases in between. CDR3 nucleotides: TGTGCCAGTAGTACGACAGCTTATAATGAAAAACTGTTTTTT. It translates to CASSTTAYNEKLFF.

V gene TRBV30 combines with J gene TRBJ1-2; D is possibly TRBD1 (6 bases). The CDR3 sequence is 13 residues long. CDR1 is GTSNPN and CDR2 is SVGIG in the germline V gene (reference sequence). V was shortened by 0 bases and J by 8 bases, with 13 bases between the two germline ends. Here the CDR3 reads CAWSVGGPLGYTF. CDR3 DNA: TGTGCCTGGAGTGTGGGGGGCCCTTTGGGCTACACCTTC.

The rearrangement joins TRBV7-8 to TRBJ2-5; D gene uncertain. This CDR3 has 12 amino acids. Per the germline V gene, CDR1 is SGHVS and CDR2 is FQNEAQ. Trimming left V 2 bases short and J 5 bases short, with 6 bases between. CDR3 in DNA: TGTGCCAGCAGCTTAACGCCGGAGACCCAGTACTTC. Translating it yields CASSLTPETQYF. The entire variable domain, with the rest obtained from reference TRBV7-8 and TRBJ2-5, is as follows: GAGVSQSPRYKVAKRGQDVALRCDPISGHVSLFWYQQALGQGPEFLTYFQNEAQLDKSGLPSDRFFAERPEGSVSTLKIQRTQQEDSAVYLCASSLTPETQYFGPGTRLLVL.

This clone was picked up one time. The chain uses TRBV5-1 and TRBJ1-2; D is uncertain. The V gene lost 3 bases and the J gene lost 3 bases, with 9 bases spanning the gap. Germline CDR1 reads SGHRS; CDR2 reads YFSETQ. The CDR3 runs to 13 residues. CDR3 bases: TGCGCCAGCAGCTACGGCGGGCACTATGGCTACACCTTC. Its translation: CASSYGGHYGYTF.

This clone counts as medium-sized. In DNA form, the CDR3 reads TGTGCCAGCAGCTCCTACGGACAGGGGGCCTCCTACAATGAGCAGTTCTTC. This codes for CASSSYGQGASYNEQFF. V gene TRBV7-9 combines with J gene TRBJ2-1, with 11 bases lining up with TRBD1. CDR1 is SEHNR, CDR2 FQNEAQ, per germline (reference sequence). The V gene end was trimmed by 4 bases and the J gene end by 0 bases; junction bases not matched to a gene: 5. The CDR3 loop spans 17 amino acids. The complete variable domain, with remaining parts taken from reference TRBV7-9 and TRBJ2-1, reads DTGVSQNPRHKITKRGQNVTFRCDPISEHNRLYWYRQTLGQGPEFLTYFQNEAQLEKSRLLSDRFSAERPKGSFSTLEIQRTEQGDSAMYLCASSSYGQGASYNEQFFGPGTRLTVL.

In this sample, this clone turned up a few times. This rearrangement joins TRBV30 to TRBJ1-1, with 7 nucleotides matching TRBD1. The CDR3 is made up of 12 amino acids. The junction had 3 bases not matched to a gene; V was cut back by 2 bases and J by 6 bases. Germline CDR1 reads GTSNPN; CDR2 reads SVGIG (reference sequence). The CDR3 DNA is TGTGCCTGGAGTCGGGACAGACCTGAAGCTTTCTTT. Translating it yields CAWSRDRPEAFF.

V gene TRBV5-5 combines with J gene TRBJ1-1; 7 bases are a match to TRBD1. The CDR3 consists of 13 residues. The junction had 4 bases not matched to a gene; V was cut back by 4 bases and J by 4 bases. The V gene's germline CDR1 is SGHKS and CDR2 YYEKEE (reference sequence). CDR3 sequence (DNA): TGTGCCAGCAGCCGACAGGGAATCACTGAAGCTTTCTTT. Encoded protein: CASSRQGITEAFF.

The gene calls are TRBV4-3 and TRBJ1-2, with TRBD1 matching 7 bases. Germline V gene data show CDR1 as LGHNA and CDR2 as YSLEER. V gave up 2 bases and J gave up 8 bases; unmatched junction bases: 11. This CDR3 comprises 15 residues. CDR3 region: CASSQLTGDYVGYTF. In DNA, the CDR3 is TGCGCCAGCAGCCAACTTACAGGGGACTATGTGGGCTACACCTTC.

This chain connects TRBV7-8 to TRBJ1-3; D possibly corresponds to TRBD1 (5 bases). This CDR3 comprises 16 residues. CDR1 and CDR2 from the germline V gene are SGHVS and FQNEAQ. Deletions cut 0 bases from V and 2 bases from J, with 11 bases between. The CDR3 DNA follows: TGTGCCAGCAGCTTAGCACGGGGGGTCACTGGAAACACCATATATTTT. Translating gives CASSLARGVTGNTIYF.

The chain carries TRBV5-1 and TRBJ2-5; the match to TRBD2 covers 13 bases. In germline, CDR1 is SGHRS, CDR2 YFSETQ. The CDR3 has 20 residues. V lost 2 bases, J lost 5 bases, and 18 bases stayed unmatched. For the CDR3, the DNA is TGCGCCAGCAGCTTCGGTGGTTGGAGCAGGACTAGCGGGAGAGGGGAGACCCAGTACTTC. This codes for CASSFGGWSRTSGRGETQYF.

The chain recombines TRBV30 with TRBJ2-7; D call uncertain. The length of the CDR3 is 10 residues. V lost 0 bases and J 6 bases, leaving 3 bases between the germline ends. Germline V lookup: CDR1 GTSNPN, CDR2 SVGIG (reference sequence). The CDR3 region is CAWSVGEQYF. Here the CDR3 DNA reads TGTGCCTGGAGTGTGGGCGAGCAGTACTTC.

This clone was observed a single time. CDR3 sequence (DNA): TGTGCCAGCAGCGTTGGTGGGAGGGACACTGAAGCTTTCTTT. Protein product: CASSVGGRDTEAFF. The chain links TRBV5-6 to TRBJ1-1, with no clear D. Deletions cut 4 bases from V and 3 bases from J, with 13 bases between. This CDR3 contains 14 residues. The germline gives CDR1 SGHDT, CDR2 YYEEEE.

This clone was found a few times. The rearrangement joins TRBV9 to TRBJ2-1, with D perhaps TRBD2 (5 bases). The V and J ends lost 3 bases and 5 bases respectively, with 15 bases between them. The germline CDR1 and CDR2 sequences are SGDLS and YYNGEE. CDR3 length equals 15 residues. As DNA, the CDR3 is TGTGCCAGCAGCGCCTTAGCGTCCGTCGACAATGAGCAGTTCTTC. Translation: CASSALASVDNEQFF. The full variable domain, completed using reference TRBV9 and TRBJ2-1, is DSGVTQTPKHLITATGQRVTLRCSPRSGDLSVYWYQQSLDQGLQFLIQYYNGEERAKGNILERFSAQQFPDLHSELNLSSLELGDSALYFCASSALASVDNEQFFGPGTRLTVL.

This clone was seen just once. The V gene is TRBV2, the J gene TRBJ1-5, with a tentative D call TRBD1 (5 bases). This CDR3 has 16 amino acids. V was trimmed by 6 bases and J by 0 bases, leaving 15 bases between them. Per the germline V gene, CDR1 is SNHLY and CDR2 is FYNNEI. CDR3 residues: CASSYGARGSNQPQHF. Here the CDR3 DNA reads TGTGCCAGCAGCTACGGGGCACGGGGTAGCAATCAGCCCCAGCATTTT.

The V and J genes are TRBV28 and TRBJ2-7; maybe TRBD1 (6 bases). Trimming removed 1 base from V and 6 bases from J, with 16 bases in between. The CDR3 has 15 amino acids. Germline values: CDR1 MDHEN, CDR2 SYDVKM. Written as DNA, the CDR3 is TGTGCCAGCAGTTTATACGGGACACGCCTTTCCGAGCAGTACTTC. Translated: CASSLYGTRLSEQYF.

V and J are TRBV30 and TRBJ1-5; D remains unclear. V lost 2 bases and J 3 bases, leaving 8 bases between the germline ends. The CDR3 sequence is 13 residues long. Germline CDR1 reads GTSNPN; CDR2 reads SVGIG (reference sequence). CDR3 DNA sequence: TGTGCCTGGAGTCGAGGGTTCAATCAGCCCCAGCATTTT. Protein: CAWSRGFNQPQHF.

The genes are TRBV6-7 and TRBJ2-5; 7 bases agree with TRBD1. TRBV6-7 is placed among ORFs of uncertain function. This CDR3 region has 15 residues. The trim removed 4 bases at V and 2 bases at J, leaving 7 bases unmatched. The CDR3: CASSCPQGVQETQYF. The CDR3 DNA is TGTGCCAGCAGTTGCCCCCAGGGGGTGCAAGAGACCCAGTACTTC.

This chain connects TRBV2 to TRBJ2-3, with 8 bases matching TRBD1. Germline lookup yields CDR1 SNHLY and CDR2 FYNNEI. The CDR3 spans 15 residues. The V segment lost 4 bases and the J segment 2 bases; nucleotides outside the gene matches: 5. CDR3 coding DNA: TGTGCCAGCAGTGGACAGGGGACTTACACAGATACGCAGTATTTT. It is translated as CASSGQGTYTDTQYF. Full variable domain (outside the CDR3, taken from reference TRBV2 and TRBJ2-3): EPEVTQTPSHQVTQMGQEVILRCVPISNHLYFYWYRQILGQKVEFLVSFYNNEISEKSEIFDDQFSVERPDGSNFTLKIRSTKLEDSAMYFCASSGQGTYTDTQYFGPGTRLTVL.

The chain recombines TRBV6-5 with TRBJ2-7; the D gene is possibly TRBD2 (5 bases). The CDR3 is 13 amino acids. Germline lookup yields CDR1 MNHEY and CDR2 SVGAGI. V lost 8 bases, J lost 1 base, and 12 bases lay in between. CDR3 loop: CASARVGSYEQYF. The CDR3 nucleotides read TGTGCCAGCGCGAGGGTCGGATCCTACGAGCAGTACTTC.

This chain connects TRBV7-9 to TRBJ2-7; tentative D call: TRBD1 (6 bases). Germline V gene data show CDR1 as SEHNR and CDR2 as FQNEAQ (reference sequence). The V end lost 5 bases, the J end lost 5 bases, and 13 bases lay between the germline ends. CDR3 length: 13 residues. CDR3 residues: CASSHGQSNEQYF. CDR3 DNA: TGTGCCAGCAGCCATGGACAGTCCAACGAGCAGTACTTC.

This sequence joins TRBV7-8 and TRBJ2-2; TRBD2 matches 7 bases. V lost 4 bases to trimming and J lost 6 bases; unmatched junction nucleotides: 11. Germline lookup yields CDR1 SGHVS and CDR2 FQNEAQ. The CDR3 consists of 16 residues. The CDR3 nucleotides read TGTGCCAGCAGCTCCTCAGGTGGGGGAGGGGCCGGGGAGCTGTTTTTT. It codes for CASSSSGGGGAGELFF.